This TCR beta chain came from a study of CD8+ T cells in alopecia areata. Those with alopecia areata gave lesional scalp punch biopsies and peripheral blood. The length of the CDR3 is 14 residues. The V gene lost 5 bases and the J gene lost 1 base, with 9 bases spanning the gap. Germline V gene data show CDR1 as SGHTA and CDR2 as FQGNSA. Once RNA had been extracted, it was reverse transcribed into cDNA to act as the sequencing template. Generated by immunoSEQ multiplex PCR, the TCRdb table keeps only in-frame clones and is missing some. Here the sample spans under 15,000 clones, over 55% being singletons.

The sequence was obtained from a human donor with alopecia areata. This chain uses TRBV7-2 with TRBJ2-1, with a tentative D call TRBD2 (6 bases). The sample comprised skin. The CDR3 DNA sequence: TGTGCCAGCAGCCGACTAGGATCCTACAATGAGCAGTTCTTC. Translated, it gives CASSRLGSYNEQFF.